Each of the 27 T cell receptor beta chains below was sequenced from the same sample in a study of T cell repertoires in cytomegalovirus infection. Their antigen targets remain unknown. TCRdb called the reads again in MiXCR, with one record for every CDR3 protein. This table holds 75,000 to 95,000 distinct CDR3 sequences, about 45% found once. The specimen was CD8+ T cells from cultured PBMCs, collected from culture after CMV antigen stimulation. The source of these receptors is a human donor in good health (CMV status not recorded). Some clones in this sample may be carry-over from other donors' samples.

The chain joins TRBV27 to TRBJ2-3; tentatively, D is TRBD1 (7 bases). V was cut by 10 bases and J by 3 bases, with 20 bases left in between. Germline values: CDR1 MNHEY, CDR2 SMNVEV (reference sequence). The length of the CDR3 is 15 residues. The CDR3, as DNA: TGTGCCACCCATCTCGCGGGACAGCAAACAGATACGCAGTATTTT. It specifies CATHLAGQQTDTQYF.

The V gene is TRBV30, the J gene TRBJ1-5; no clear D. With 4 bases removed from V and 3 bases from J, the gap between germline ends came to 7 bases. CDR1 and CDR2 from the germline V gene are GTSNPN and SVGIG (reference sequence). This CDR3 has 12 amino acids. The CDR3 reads CAWKTFNQPQHF. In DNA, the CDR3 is TGTGCCTGGAAAACCTTCAATCAGCCCCAGCATTTT.

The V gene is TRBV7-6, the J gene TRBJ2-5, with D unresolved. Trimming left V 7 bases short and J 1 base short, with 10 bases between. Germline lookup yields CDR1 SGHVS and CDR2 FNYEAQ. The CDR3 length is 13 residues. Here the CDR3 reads CASTSRAQETQYF. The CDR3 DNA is TGTGCCAGCACGTCCAGAGCCCAAGAGACCCAGTACTTC.

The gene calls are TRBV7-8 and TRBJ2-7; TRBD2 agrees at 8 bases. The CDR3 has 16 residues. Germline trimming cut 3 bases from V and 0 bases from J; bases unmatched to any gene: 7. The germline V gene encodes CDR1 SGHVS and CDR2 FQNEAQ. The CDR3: CASSLGLGGTSYEQYF. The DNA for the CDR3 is TGTGCCAGCAGCTTGGGACTAGGAGGAACCTCCTACGAGCAGTACTTC.

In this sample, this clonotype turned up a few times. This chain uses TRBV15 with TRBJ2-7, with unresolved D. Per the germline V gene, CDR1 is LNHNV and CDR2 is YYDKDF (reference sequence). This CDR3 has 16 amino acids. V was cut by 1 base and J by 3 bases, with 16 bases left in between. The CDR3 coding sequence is TGTGCCACCAGCAGAGCTCCTCTGGGTCAGTTCTACGAGCAGTACTTC. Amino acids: CATSRAPLGQFYEQYF.

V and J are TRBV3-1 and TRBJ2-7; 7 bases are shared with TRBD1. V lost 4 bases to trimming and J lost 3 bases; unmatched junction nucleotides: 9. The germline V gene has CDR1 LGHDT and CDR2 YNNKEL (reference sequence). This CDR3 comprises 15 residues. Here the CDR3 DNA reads TGTGCCAGCAGCCTCCGGGACAGAGCCTTCTACGAGCAGTACTTC. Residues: CASSLRDRAFYEQYF.

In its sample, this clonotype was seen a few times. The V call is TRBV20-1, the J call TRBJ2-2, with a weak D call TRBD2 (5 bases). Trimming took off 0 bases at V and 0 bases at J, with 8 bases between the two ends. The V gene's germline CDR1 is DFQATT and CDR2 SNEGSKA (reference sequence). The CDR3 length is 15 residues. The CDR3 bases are TGCAGTGCTAGAGATCCGGGGACGAACACCGGGGAGCTGTTTTTT. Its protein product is CSARDPGTNTGELFF.

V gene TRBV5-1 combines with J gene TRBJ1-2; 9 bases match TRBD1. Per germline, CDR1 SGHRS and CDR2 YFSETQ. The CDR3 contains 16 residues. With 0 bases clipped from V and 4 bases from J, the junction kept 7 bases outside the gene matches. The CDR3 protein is CASSLEQGAAIYGYTF. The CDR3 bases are TGCGCCAGCAGCTTGGAACAGGGGGCAGCGATCTATGGCTACACCTTC.

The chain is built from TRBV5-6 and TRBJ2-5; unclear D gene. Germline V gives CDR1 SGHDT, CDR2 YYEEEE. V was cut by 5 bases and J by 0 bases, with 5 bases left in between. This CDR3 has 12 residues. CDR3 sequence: CASSRDQETQYF. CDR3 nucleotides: TGTGCCAGCAGTCGGGACCAAGAGACCCAGTACTTC.

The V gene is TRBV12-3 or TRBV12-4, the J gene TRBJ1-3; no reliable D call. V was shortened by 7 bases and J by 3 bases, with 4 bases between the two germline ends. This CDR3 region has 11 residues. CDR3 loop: CASNLGNTIYF. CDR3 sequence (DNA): TGTGCCAGCAACCTTGGAAACACCATATATTTT.

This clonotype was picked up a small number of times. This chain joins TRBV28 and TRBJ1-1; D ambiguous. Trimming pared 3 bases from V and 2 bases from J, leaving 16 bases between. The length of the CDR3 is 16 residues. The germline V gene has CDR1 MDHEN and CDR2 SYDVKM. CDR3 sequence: CASSFPSTSANTEAFF. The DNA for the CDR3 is TGTGCCAGCAGTTTTCCTTCGACTAGCGCCAACACTGAAGCTTTCTTT.

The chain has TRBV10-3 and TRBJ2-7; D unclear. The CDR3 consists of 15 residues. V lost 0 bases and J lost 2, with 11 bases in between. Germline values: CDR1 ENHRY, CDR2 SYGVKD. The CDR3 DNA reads TGTGCCATCAGTGAGTCGACCGACCGCCCCTACGAGCAGTACTTC. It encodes CAISESTDRPYEQYF.

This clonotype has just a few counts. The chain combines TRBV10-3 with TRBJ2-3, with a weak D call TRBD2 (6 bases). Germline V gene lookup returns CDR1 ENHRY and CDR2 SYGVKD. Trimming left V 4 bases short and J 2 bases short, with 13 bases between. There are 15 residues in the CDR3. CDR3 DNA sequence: TGTGCCATCAGTGCATCGGGGGTAACCACAGATACGCAGTATTTT. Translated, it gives CAISASGVTTDTQYF.

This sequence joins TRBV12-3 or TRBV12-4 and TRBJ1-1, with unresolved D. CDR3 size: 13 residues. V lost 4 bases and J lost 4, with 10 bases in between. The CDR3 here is CASSSGRPTEAFF. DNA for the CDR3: TGTGCCAGCAGTTCCGGACGCCCCACTGAAGCTTTCTTT.

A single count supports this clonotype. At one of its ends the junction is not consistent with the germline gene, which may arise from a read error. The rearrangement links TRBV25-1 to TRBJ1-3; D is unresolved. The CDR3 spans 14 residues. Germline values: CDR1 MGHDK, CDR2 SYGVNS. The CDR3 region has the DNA TGTGCCAGCAGTGAAGGAGGTAGTGGAAAAACCATATATTTT. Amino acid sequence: CASSEGGSGKTIYF. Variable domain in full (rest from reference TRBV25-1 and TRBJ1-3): EADIYQTPRYLVIGTGKKITLECSQTMGHDKMYWYQQDPGMELHLIHYSYGVNSTEKGDLSSESTVSRIRTEHFPLTLESARPSHTSQYLCASSEGGSGKTIYFGEGSWLTVV.

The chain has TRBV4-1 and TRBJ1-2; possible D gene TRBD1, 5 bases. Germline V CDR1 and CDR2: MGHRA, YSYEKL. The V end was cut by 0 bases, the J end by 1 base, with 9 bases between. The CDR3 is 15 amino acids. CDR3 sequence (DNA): TGCGCCAGCAGCCAAGAAGGACAACTTAACTATGGCTACACCTTC. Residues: CASSQEGQLNYGYTF.

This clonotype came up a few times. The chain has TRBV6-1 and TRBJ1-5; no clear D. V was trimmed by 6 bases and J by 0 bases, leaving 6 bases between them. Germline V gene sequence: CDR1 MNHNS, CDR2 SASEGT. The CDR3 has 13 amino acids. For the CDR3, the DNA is TGTGCCAGCAGGGGAGTTAGCAATCAGCCCCAGCATTTT. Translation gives CASRGVSNQPQHF.

This CDR3 is CASLGLAGGASSYNEQFF. DNA of the CDR3: TGTGCCAGTTTGGGACTAGCGGGAGGGGCGAGCTCCTACAATGAGCAGTTCTTC. The chain links TRBV2 to TRBJ2-1, with 16 nucleotides matching TRBD2. The CDR3 is 18 amino acids. Trimming took 9 bases from V and 0 from J; bases not matched to a gene: 8. Germline-derived CDR1 and CDR2 are SNHLY and FYNNEI.

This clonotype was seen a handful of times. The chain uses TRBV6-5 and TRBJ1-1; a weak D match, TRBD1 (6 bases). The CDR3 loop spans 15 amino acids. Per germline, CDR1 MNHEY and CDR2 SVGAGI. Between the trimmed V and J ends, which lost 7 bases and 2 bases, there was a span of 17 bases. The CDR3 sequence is CASTLKQGGNTEAFF. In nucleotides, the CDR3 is TGTGCCAGCACCCTGAAGCAAGGGGGTAACACTGAAGCTTTCTTT.

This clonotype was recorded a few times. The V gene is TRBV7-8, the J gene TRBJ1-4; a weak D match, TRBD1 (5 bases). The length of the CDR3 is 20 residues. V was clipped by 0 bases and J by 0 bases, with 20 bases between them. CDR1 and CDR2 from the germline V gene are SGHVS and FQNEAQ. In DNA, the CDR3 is TGTGCCAGCAGCTTAGCGCCGGAAGACAGTTGGGGGGCAACTAATGAAAAACTGTTTTTT. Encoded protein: CASSLAPEDSWGATNEKLFF.

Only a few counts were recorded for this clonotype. The CDR3 nucleotides are TGTGCCAGCAGCCAAAAAGACGAGCAGTACTTC. It is translated as CASSQKDEQYF. V is TRBV6-1 and J is TRBJ2-7; D not resolved. Trimming stripped 6 bases from V and 5 bases from J, with 8 bases between. CDR3 length equals 11 residues. Germline V gene sequence: CDR1 MNHNS, CDR2 SASEGT.

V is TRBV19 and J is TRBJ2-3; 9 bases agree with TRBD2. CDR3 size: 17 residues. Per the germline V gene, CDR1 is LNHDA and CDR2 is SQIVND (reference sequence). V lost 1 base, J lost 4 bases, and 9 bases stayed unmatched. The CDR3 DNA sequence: TGTGCCAGTAGTATAGTGCGAGGCGGGGGGGCGGCAGATACGCAGTATTTT. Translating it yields CASSIVRGGGAADTQYF. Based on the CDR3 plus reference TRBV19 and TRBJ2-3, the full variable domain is DGGITQSPKYLFRKEGQNVTLSCEQNLNHDAMYWYRQDPGQGLRLIYYSQIVNDFQKGDIAEGYSVSREKKESFPLTVTSAQKNPTAFYLCASSIVRGGGAADTQYFGPGTRLTVL.

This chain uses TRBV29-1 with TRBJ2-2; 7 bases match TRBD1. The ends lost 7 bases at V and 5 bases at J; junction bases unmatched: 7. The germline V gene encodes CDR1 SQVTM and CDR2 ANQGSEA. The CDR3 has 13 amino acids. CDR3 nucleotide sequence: TGCAGCGCCCCGGGACAGTTAACCGGGGAGCTGTTTTTT. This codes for CSAPGQLTGELFF.

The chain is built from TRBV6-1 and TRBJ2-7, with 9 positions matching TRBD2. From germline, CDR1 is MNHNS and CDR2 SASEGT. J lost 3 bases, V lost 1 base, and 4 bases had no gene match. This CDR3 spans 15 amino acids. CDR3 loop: CASSEGLAGHYEQYF. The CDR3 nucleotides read TGTGCCAGCAGTGAAGGTCTAGCGGGACACTACGAGCAGTACTTC.

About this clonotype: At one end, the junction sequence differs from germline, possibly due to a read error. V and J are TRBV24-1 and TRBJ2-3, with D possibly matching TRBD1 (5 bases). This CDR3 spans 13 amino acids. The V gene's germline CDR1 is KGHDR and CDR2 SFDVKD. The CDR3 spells CATSGAWADTQYF. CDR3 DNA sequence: TGTGCCACTAGTGGGGCTTGGGCAGATACGCAGTATTTT.

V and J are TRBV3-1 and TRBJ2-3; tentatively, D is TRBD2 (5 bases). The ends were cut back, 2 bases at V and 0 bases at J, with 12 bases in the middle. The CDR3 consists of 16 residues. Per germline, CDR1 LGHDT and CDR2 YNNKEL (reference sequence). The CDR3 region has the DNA TGTGCCAGCAGCCAAAAGGGAGCGTTCAGCACAGATACGCAGTATTTT. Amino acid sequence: CASSQKGAFSTDTQYF.

In DNA form, the CDR3 reads TGTGCCAGCAGTACGGGCAATAGCAATCAGCCCCAGCATTTT. Protein sequence: CASSTGNSNQPQHF. The chain has TRBV6-6 and TRBJ1-5; D gene unclear. CDR1 and CDR2 from the germline V gene are MNHNY and SVGAGI (reference sequence). The CDR3 has 14 amino acids. Trimming removed 5 bases at V and 0 bases at J, with 8 bases between.